This T cell receptor beta chain was sequenced for a study of blood T cell repertoires in COVID-19. Study at large: Some COVID-19 samples were acute and others convalescent; all came from the United States, Italy and Spain.

Original data processing: Amplification of reference gene primers provided the estimated nucleated cell counts. The assay was immunoSEQ multiplex PCR, and TCRdb's table has in-frame clones only and misses some. From that table come the V and J calls and clone size; the DNA was used to work out D and trimming. The sample has under 200,000 clones, around 89% seen once. The V segment lost 2 bases and the J segment 4 bases; nucleotides outside the gene matches: 16. There are 18 residues in the CDR3. The study assigned cohorts using participant-reported clinical history. What the recovered Cohort 3 donors had was two negative PCRs, clearance, or symptom resolution.

The V call is TRBV6-7, the J call TRBJ2-7; 8 nucleotides line up with TRBD2. TRBV6-7 is an ORF, and what it does is uncertain. The source of this sequence is a woman younger than 30 who had recovered from COVID-19. Sequenced material: PBMCs or T cells enriched from blood (not recorded which). Written as DNA, the CDR3 is TGTGCCAGCAGTTACAAACGGGAGGGGGAAAAACATGATTACGAGCAGTACTTC. This codes for CASSYKREGEKHDYEQYF.